The subject of this entry is one TCR beta chain. Here immunoSEQ multiplex PCR was the method, and the copy in TCRdb shows in-frame clones only, minus some. The sample yields about 55,000 clones, roughly 95% seen once. This record comes from a study of control samples from healthy donors and cancer patients. Per the germline V gene, CDR1 is LGHNA and CDR2 is YNFKEQ. Trimming took 8 bases from V and 6 from J; bases not matched to a gene: 9. The CDR3 totals 13 residues. The TCR comes from a woman between 18 and 29 years old in good health. Sequences were obtained from blood. The chain uses TRBV4-2 and TRBJ1-1; 7 bases are a match to TRBD1. The CDR3, as DNA: TGTGCCAGCGGGCAGGGGGAGTTGTCTGAAGCTTTCTTT. Translating gives CASGQGELSEAFF.